The clone carrying this T cell receptor beta chain has a handful of counts. Its specificity is unknown. This entry belongs to a study of long-term antiretroviral therapy in people with HIV. Per individual, the PBMC samples numbered at least one pre-ART and at least two post-ART. In each sample, 1-10 million cryopreserved PBMC were present before DNA extraction. Run at survey level, the immunoSEQ assay was version v3.0. Target depth was roughly 40,000-50,000 T-cell genomes per sample. Measured with immunoSEQ multiplex PCR; TCRdb has only the in-frame clones, and not every one. The sample has approximately 17,000 clones, over 70% seen once. The V gene lost 5 bases and the J gene lost 0 bases, with 14 bases spanning the gap. Germline V CDR1 and CDR2: KGHSH, LQKENI. This CDR3 contains 16 residues. Regarding the study as a whole: Dominance of pre-ART expanded clones persisted, fluctuating and often declining after ART.

Sample: unsorted PBMCs, taken 1.2 years before starting antiretroviral therapy. This rearrangement joins TRBV18 to TRBJ1-3, with D unclear. The receptor was isolated from a man aged 25-40 years with HIV. The CDR3 DNA is TGTGCCAGCTCATACAACGGAGCCGGCTCTGGAAACACCATATATTTT. Translating gives CASSYNGAGSGNTIYF.